The entry below describes one T cell receptor beta chain. Its antigen is still unknown. The sample comes from a study of OX40 agonist ivuxolimab in advanced cancers. Study-wide background: The study enrolled dose-escalation patients with hepatocellular carcinoma, melanoma, renal cell or head and neck cancer. Study observations and caveats: It was also the case that some nonresponders had low normalized T-cell clonal expansion. The CD4+ and CD8+ T cells in the blood had expanded clonally by week 6 at 0.1 to 3.0 mg/kg.

Clones were sequenced by immunoSEQ multiplex PCR, and TCRdb holds only the in-frame ones, with some missing. The sample holds 9,800 or so clones; 89% are singletons and the top ten take 9.5% to 15%. V was shortened by 2 bases and J by 10 bases, with 15 bases between the two germline ends. Germline lookup yields CDR1 SNHLY and CDR2 FYNNEI. The CDR3 loop spans 15 amino acids. This receptor was obtained from an adult with an advanced solid tumor such as melanoma, head and neck, liver or kidney cancer. The chain joins TRBV2 to TRBJ1-6, with a tentative D call TRBD1 (6 bases). The sequencing used CD4+ or CD8+ T cells sorted from blood, collected in a trial of the OX40 agonist ivuxolimab. In DNA, the CDR3 is TGTGCCAGCAGTGAAATACAGGGTTCTACATCACCCCTCCACTTT. As protein: CASSEIQGSTSPLHF.